The 29 T cell receptor beta chains below come from one sample, sequenced in a study of OX40 agonist ivuxolimab in advanced cancers. Repertoires were generated with immunoSEQ multiplex PCR, while TCRdb's copy carries only in-frame clones and drops some. The sample contains tens of thousands of clones, approximately 80% of which appear only once. The specimen was CD4+ or CD8+ T cells sorted from blood, collected in a trial of the OX40 agonist ivuxolimab. The receptors derive from an adult with an advanced solid tumor such as melanoma, head and neck, liver or kidney cancer.

The rearrangement links TRBV7-2 to TRBJ1-3; D not certain. Per germline, CDR1 SGHTA and CDR2 FQGNSA. The CDR3 has 12 amino acids. V was clipped by 5 bases and J by 11 bases, with 13 bases between them. The CDR3 bases are TGTGCCAGCAGCGCATCGAAAAGGGCCATATATTTT. It translates to CASSASKRAIYF.

This chain connects TRBV6-1 to TRBJ2-1; D ambiguous. Germline V gene sequence: CDR1 MNHNS, CDR2 SASEGT. V was shortened by 3 bases and J by 11 bases, with 8 bases between the two germline ends. The CDR3 length is 11 residues. The chain's CDR3 is CASSEDPKQFF. The CDR3 coding sequence is TGTGCCAGCAGTGAGGACCCAAAGCAGTTCTTC.

The chain uses TRBV11-3 and TRBJ2-1; 8 positions agree with TRBD2. The CDR3 covers 18 residues. The junction had 11 bases not matched to a gene; V was cut back by 0 bases and J by 4 bases. Per germline, CDR1 SGHNT and CDR2 YENEEA. The CDR3 sequence: CASSLDQSGSAAYNEQFF. CDR3 sequence (DNA): TGTGCCAGCAGCTTAGATCAAAGCGGGAGTGCTGCGTACAATGAGCAGTTCTTC.

The chain employs TRBV14 and TRBJ1-1; possibly TRBD1 for D (5 bases). V was shortened by 3 bases and J by 6 bases, with 20 bases between the two germline ends. CDR3 length: 16 residues. Per germline, CDR1 SGHDN and CDR2 FVKESK. The CDR3 DNA sequence: TGTGCCAGCAGCCACCTTAGCCGGGCAGGGTCTCCTGAAGCTTTCTTT. This sequence encodes CASSHLSRAGSPEAFF. The full variable domain, its missing parts supplied by reference TRBV14 and TRBJ1-1, is EAGVTQFPSHSVIEKGQTVTLRCDPISGHDNLYWYRRVMGKEIKFLLHFVKESKQDESGMPNNRFLAERTGGTYSTLKVQPAELEDSGVYFCASSHLSRAGSPEAFFGQGTRLTVV.

As DNA, the CDR3 is TGTGCCAGCAGCTTAGCGACAGGGCCGGGTGAAAAACTGTTTTTT. Its protein product is CASSLATGPGEKLFF. The chain carries TRBV7-2 and TRBJ1-4; 7 bases match TRBD1. The junction had 5 bases not matched to a gene; V was cut back by 0 bases and J by 7 bases. CDR1 SGHTA and CDR2 FQGNSA come from the germline V gene. The CDR3 contains 15 residues.

This chain uses TRBV10-2 with TRBJ1-1; D uncertain. Germline values: CDR1 WSHSY, CDR2 SAAADI. Between the trimmed V and J ends, which lost 7 bases and 1 base, there was a span of 10 bases. The CDR3 is 13 amino acids. CDR3 bases: TGCGCCAGCATGCGGCACCAGAACACTGAAGCTTTCTTT. Residues: CASMRHQNTEAFF.

V gene TRBV5-8 combines with J gene TRBJ1-5; 7 bases are shared with TRBD1. Germline assignment: CDR1 SGHTS and CDR2 YDEGEE. Unmatched junction bases numbered 13, after V lost 4 bases and J lost 0 bases. The CDR3 is 18 residues long. The CDR3 sequence is CASSPGTAGFYSNQPQHF. In DNA form, the CDR3 reads TGTGCCAGCAGCCCCGGGACAGCAGGATTCTATAGCAATCAGCCCCAGCATTTT.

The chain is built from TRBV6-5 and TRBJ2-1; the D is unclear. CDR3 size: 14 residues. The germline V and J ends were trimmed by 5 bases and 9 bases, with 17 bases remaining between them. The germline V gene has CDR1 MNHEY and CDR2 SVGAGI. The CDR3 region has the DNA TGTGCCAGCAGTATCCGGGCCCCCGGTGGTGAGCAGTTCTTC. It codes for CASSIRAPGGEQFF.

The V call is TRBV4-1, the J call TRBJ2-7, with 9 bases aligning to TRBD1. J was trimmed by 6 bases and V by 7 bases; bases with no gene match: 10. Germline CDR1 MGHRA, CDR2 YSYEKL. The CDR3 has 14 amino acids. CDR3 nucleotide sequence: TGCGCCAGCAAAGACCTGGGACAGGGACGCGAGCAGTACTTC. This codes for CASKDLGQGREQYF.

V and J are TRBV23-1 and TRBJ2-7; 8 bases align to TRBD1. TRBV23-1 is designated an ORF whose function remains uncertain. This CDR3 has 15 residues. The V gene end was trimmed by 6 bases and the J gene end by 2 bases; junction bases not matched to a gene: 9. The CDR3 is CASRTDWTGTYEQYF. The CDR3 coding sequence is TGCGCCAGCAGGACCGACTGGACAGGGACCTACGAGCAGTACTTC.

This clone was seen a handful of times. The chain links TRBV28 to TRBJ1-2; possible D gene TRBD1, 5 bases. The ends were cut back, 2 bases at V and 5 bases at J, with 9 bases in the middle. Germline assignment: CDR1 MDHEN and CDR2 SYDVKM. The CDR3 spans 13 residues. The CDR3 loop reads CASSLRSGYGYTF. The DNA for the CDR3 is TGTGCCAGCAGTTTAAGGTCAGGGTATGGCTACACCTTC.

V is TRBV14 and J is TRBJ2-7, with D hard to call. The V end lost 6 bases, the J end lost 0 bases, and 15 bases lay between the germline ends. This CDR3 contains 15 residues. Germline V gene data show CDR1 as SGHDN and CDR2 as FVKESK. The CDR3 region is CASRDTFSSSYEQYF. The CDR3 nucleotides read TGTGCCAGCAGAGACACTTTTTCGAGCTCCTACGAGCAGTACTTC.

Comment on this clone: This sample also contains other DNA sequences that code for the same CDR3. The CDR3 loop reads CASSLGGENNEQFF. CDR3 in DNA: TGCGCCAGCAGCTTGGGCGGGGAAAACAATGAGCAGTTCTTC. The V gene is TRBV5-1, the J gene TRBJ2-1, with D possibly matching TRBD2 (6 bases). The V and J ends lost 0 bases and 5 bases respectively, with 9 bases between them. CDR1 is SGHRS, CDR2 YFSETQ, per germline. CDR3 length: 14 amino acids.

The chain recombines TRBV12-5 with TRBJ2-1; 7 bases fit TRBD2. The V gene end was trimmed by 1 base and the J gene end by 7 bases; junction bases not matched to a gene: 7. CDR1 is LGHNT, CDR2 FRNRAP, per germline. The CDR3 is 15 amino acids. CDR3 sequence: CASGLGGLGRNEQFF. CDR3 nucleotides: TGTGCTAGTGGTTTGGGCGGACTAGGCCGGAATGAGCAGTTCTTC.

The chain couples TRBV5-1 to TRBJ2-3; 8 positions match TRBD2. The CDR3 is 16 amino acids. Germline assignment: CDR1 SGHRS and CDR2 YFSETQ. Trimming removed 0 bases from V and 4 bases from J; junction bases left unmatched: 7. CDR3 sequence reads: CASSLVSAGASDTQYF. The DNA of the CDR3 is TGCGCCAGCAGCTTGGTGTCAGCGGGGGCCTCAGATACGCAGTATTTT.

In this sample, this clone turned up a few times. CDR3 residues: CASSLGSGELFF. The CDR3 nucleotides read TGTGCCAGCAGCCTCGGATCCGGGGAGCTGTTTTTT. The rearrangement joins TRBV4-2 to TRBJ2-2; D is unclear. The V gene lost 4 bases and the J gene lost 6 bases, with 6 bases spanning the gap. From germline, CDR1 is LGHNA and CDR2 YNFKEQ. The CDR3 consists of 12 residues.

The V and J genes are TRBV11-3 and TRBJ2-1, with D maybe TRBD2 (6 bases). The V gene lost 6 bases and the J gene lost 4 bases, with 16 bases spanning the gap. The CDR3 is made up of 15 amino acids. Germline-derived CDR1 and CDR2 are SGHNT and YENEEA. This chain's CDR3 is CASSSDGGSYNEQFF. The CDR3 bases are TGTGCCAGCAGTTCGGACGGAGGGTCATACAATGAGCAGTTCTTC.

This sequence joins TRBV27 and TRBJ1-3; D perhaps matches TRBD1 (6 bases). Trimming shortened V by 5 bases and J by 0 bases, and 11 bases separated the two germline ends. This CDR3 spans 15 amino acids. CDR1 and CDR2 (germline): MNHEY, SMNVEV (reference sequence). For the CDR3, the DNA is TGTGCCAGCAGTGTAACAGGGCTCTCTGGAAACACCATATATTTT. Residues: CASSVTGLSGNTIYF.

The chain joins TRBV18 to TRBJ1-6, with D possibly matching TRBD1 (5 bases). V was pared by 0 bases and J by 4 bases, with 10 bases between. Germline CDR1 and CDR2: KGHSH and LQKENI. There are 16 residues in the CDR3. CDR3 sequence reads: CASSPPYGGYNSPLHF. The CDR3 nucleotides are TGTGCCAGCTCACCACCGTACGGGGGGTATAATTCACCCCTCCACTTT.

The V call is TRBV4-1, the J call TRBJ2-1; unclear D gene. The CDR3 covers 17 residues. Germline V gene lookup returns CDR1 MGHRA and CDR2 YSYEKL. V was pared by 1 base and J by 5 bases, with 18 bases between. The CDR3, as DNA: TGCGCCAGCAGCCAAGTACCCCCCCCCTTTAGCCACAATGAGCAGTTCTTC. Amino acids: CASSQVPPPFSHNEQFF.

The chain carries TRBV5-4 and TRBJ2-3; D is undetermined. The CDR3 totals 14 residues. From germline, CDR1 is SGHNT and CDR2 YYREEE (reference sequence). With 2 bases removed from V and 5 bases from J, the gap between germline ends came to 12 bases. CDR3 sequence (DNA): TGTGCCAGCAGCTTTTGGCAGGTTGGAGATACGCAGTATTTT. Protein: CASSFWQVGDTQYF.

CDR3 in amino acids: CASSLSFPGQFSSGNTIYF. The CDR3 DNA sequence: TGTGCCAGCAGTTTGTCCTTTCCGGGTCAGTTCAGCTCTGGAAACACCATATATTTT. This chain links TRBV28 with TRBJ1-3; D call uncertain. The CDR3 is 19 amino acids. V dropped 3 bases and J dropped 0 bases, with 21 bases sitting between them. From germline, CDR1 is MDHEN and CDR2 SYDVKM.

The CDR3: CASSQSGRGYTF. CDR3 coding DNA: TGTGCCAGCAGCCAATCCGGCAGGGGCTACACCTTC. The chain recombines TRBV16 with TRBJ1-2, with D uncertain. Looked up from germline, CDR1 is KGHSY and CDR2 is FQNENV. This CDR3 is 12 amino acids long. V was clipped by 0 bases and J by 8 bases, with 7 bases between them. Combining the CDR3 with reference TRBV16 and TRBJ1-2 gives the whole variable domain GEEVAQTPKHLVRGEGQKAKLYCAPIKGHSYVFWYQQVLKNEFKFLISFQNENVFDETGMPKERFSAKCLPNSPCSLEIQATKLEDSAVYFCASSQSGRGYTFGSGTRLTVV.

J is TRBJ2-7 and V is TRBV7-9, with TRBD1 as a possible D gene (5 bases). The CDR3 spans 13 residues. Per the germline V gene, CDR1 is SEHNR and CDR2 is FQNEAQ (reference sequence). With 2 bases removed from V and 2 bases from J, the gap between germline ends came to 7 bases. The CDR3 DNA reads as TGTGCCAGCAGCTTACGACAGACCTACGAGCAGTACTTC. Its protein is CASSLRQTYEQYF.

A few counts support this clone. The chain has TRBV29-1 and TRBJ2-7; D gene unclear. Trimming took off 2 bases at V and 1 base at J, with 3 bases between the two ends. This CDR3 is 11 amino acids long. The V gene's germline CDR1 is SQVTM and CDR2 ANQGSEA. CDR3 protein: CSVEWSYEQYF. The CDR3 nucleotides are TGCAGCGTTGAATGGTCCTACGAGCAGTACTTC.

V usage is TRBV28 and J usage is TRBJ1-4; weak D call: TRBD1 (5 bases). The V end lost 4 bases, the J end lost 8 bases, and 8 bases lay between the germline ends. This CDR3 contains 12 residues. CDR1 and CDR2 from the germline V gene are MDHEN and SYDVKM. The CDR3 sequence: CASSWGWEKLFF. The CDR3 DNA follows: TGTGCCAGCAGTTGGGGGTGGGAAAAACTGTTTTTT.

This chain links TRBV5-1 with TRBJ2-3; D gene uncertain. CDR3 length: 12 amino acids. With 4 bases removed from V and 2 bases from J, the gap between germline ends came to 5 bases. Germline CDR1 is SGHRS and CDR2 is YFSETQ. Here the CDR3 reads CASSTTTDTQYF. Here the CDR3 DNA reads TGCGCCAGCAGCACCACCACAGATACGCAGTATTTT.

This clone was picked up one time. The chain employs TRBV29-1 and TRBJ1-1; a possible D gene is TRBD1 (5 bases). This CDR3 is built from 14 residues. The ends were cut back, 1 base at V and 6 bases at J, with 15 bases in the middle. Germline loops: CDR1 SQVTM, CDR2 ANQGSEA. The CDR3 sequence: CSVEARGDPAEAFF. CDR3 sequence (DNA): TGCAGCGTTGAAGCTCGAGGGGACCCAGCTGAAGCTTTCTTT.

This chain links TRBV4-1 with TRBJ1-1; D uncertain. CDR1 is MGHRA and CDR2 is YSYEKL in the germline V gene. Trimming left V 2 bases short and J 2 bases short, with 15 bases between. The CDR3 consists of 16 residues. The CDR3: CASSQTPDGTNTEAFF. The CDR3 DNA is TGCGCCAGCAGCCAAACCCCGGACGGAACCAACACTGAAGCTTTCTTT.